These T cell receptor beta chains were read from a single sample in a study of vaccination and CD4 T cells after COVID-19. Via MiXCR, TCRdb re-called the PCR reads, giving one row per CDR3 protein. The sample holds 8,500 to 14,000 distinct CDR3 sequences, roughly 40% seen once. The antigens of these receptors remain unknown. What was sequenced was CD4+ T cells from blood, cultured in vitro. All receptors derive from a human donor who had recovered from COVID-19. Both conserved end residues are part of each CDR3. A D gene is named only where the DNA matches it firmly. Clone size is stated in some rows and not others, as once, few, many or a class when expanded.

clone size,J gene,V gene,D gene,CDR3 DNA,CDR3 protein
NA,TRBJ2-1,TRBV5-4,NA,TGTGCCAGCAGCTTCGACGCGACGGGTGAGCAGTTCTTC,CASSFDATGEQFF
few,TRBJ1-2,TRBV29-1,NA,TGCAGCGTTGGCGTTCCGGGTAGGAACTATGGCTACACCTTC,CSVGVPGRNYGYTF
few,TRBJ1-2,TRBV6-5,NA,TGTGCCAGCAGTTACGCGGCCGGGGGGAACTATGGCTACACCTTC,CASSYAAGGNYGYTF
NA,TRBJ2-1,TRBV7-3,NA,TGTGCCAGCAGCCCCAACTGGGGGGGCGGGCGCCATGAGCAGTTCTTC,CASSPNWGGGRHEQFF
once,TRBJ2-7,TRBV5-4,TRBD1,TGTGCCAGCAGCTTGGCCGGGACAGGGTCCTACGAGCAGTACTTC,CASSLAGTGSYEQYF
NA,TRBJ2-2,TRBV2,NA,TGTGCCAGCAGTCCCCAGCCTTCAACTAGTTCCGGGGAGCTGTTTTTT,CASSPQPSTSSGELFF
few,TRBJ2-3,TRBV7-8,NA,TGTGCCAGCAGCTTCTCCACCGAAGGAGATACGCAGTATTTT,CASSFSTEGDTQYF
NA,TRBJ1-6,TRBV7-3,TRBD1,TGTGCCAGCAGCCCGACAGGGGGTTCACCCCTCCACTTT,CASSPTGGSPLHF
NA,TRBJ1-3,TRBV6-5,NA,TGTGCCAGCAGTTACTCAGGTGGAAACACCATATATTTT,CASSYSGGNTIYF
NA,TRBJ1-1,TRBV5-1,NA,TGCGCCAGCAGCTTCGGGGCAGCTATGAACACTGAAGCTTTCTTT,CASSFGAAMNTEAFF
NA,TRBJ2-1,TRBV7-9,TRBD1,TGTGCCAGCAGCCCCGCAGGGGGCGCCTCCTACAATGAGCAGTTCTTC,CASSPAGGASYNEQFF
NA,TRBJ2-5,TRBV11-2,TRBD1,TGTGCCAGCAGCTTGGGTTCTGGGACAGCTTCGACGACCCAGTACTTC,CASSLGSGTASTTQYF
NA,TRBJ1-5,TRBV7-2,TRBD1,TGTGCCAGCAGCTTAATTACAGGGGGCGCGGGCAATCAGCCCCAGCATTTT,CASSLITGGAGNQPQHF
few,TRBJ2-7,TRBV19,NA,TGTGCCAGTAGTATTTCTGGCGACGTCTACGAGCAGTACTTC,CASSISGDVYEQYF
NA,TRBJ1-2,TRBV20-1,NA,TGCAGTGCTAGGTCTGGGGGGGACGGCTACACCTTC,CSARSGGDGYTF
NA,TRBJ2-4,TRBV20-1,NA,TGCAGTGCTAGATCGAGCGATGTCAAAAACATTCAGTACTTC,CSARSSDVKNIQYF
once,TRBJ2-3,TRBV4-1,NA,TGCGCCAGCAGCCAAGATCAACACCCTGGAGGCACAGATACGCAGTATTTT,CASSQDQHPGGTDTQYF
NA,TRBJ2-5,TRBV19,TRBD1,TGTGCCAGTAGCCCGGGACAGGTGCAAGAGACCCAGTACTTC,CASSPGQVQETQYF
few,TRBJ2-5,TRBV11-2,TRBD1,TGTGCCAGCAGCCAGGACAGGGAGCGGACCCAGTACTTC,CASSQDRERTQYF
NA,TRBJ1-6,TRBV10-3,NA,TGTGCCATCAGCCCGGGTCGGTCACCCCTCCACTTT,CAISPGRSPLHF
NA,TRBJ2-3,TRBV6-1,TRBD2,TGTGCCAGCAGTGAACCCGGACTAGCGGGCACAGATACGCAGTATTTT,CASSEPGLAGTDTQYF
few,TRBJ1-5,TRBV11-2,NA,TGTGCCAGCAGCCGGGATTTTAATCAGCCCCAGCATTTT,CASSRDFNQPQHF
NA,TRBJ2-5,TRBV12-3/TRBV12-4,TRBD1,TGTGCCAGCAGTCTTGCCGGGACAGGGTCACAAGAGACCCAGTACTTC,CASSLAGTGSQETQYF